These T cell receptor beta chains were read from a single sample in a study of blood T cell repertoires in COVID-19. Produced via immunoSEQ multiplex PCR; TCRdb's table is partial and in-frame only. The sample consists of 300,000 to 400,000 clones, 85% to 95% of them appearing once. Input material: PBMCs or T cells enriched from blood (not recorded which). The receptors here all came from a woman aged 25 to 39 who had been exposed to COVID-19. The CDR3 runs from the conserved cysteine through the conserved F or W. Fields, in order: D gene, J gene, V gene, clone size, CDR3 protein, CDR3 DNA. A D gene is named only where the DNA matches it firmly. Some rows have no size entry. The others give once, few or many, or a class for an expanded clone.

>TRBD1|TRBJ1-4|TRBV5-8|NA
CASSSGQGVKNEKLFF
TGTGCCAGCAGCTCGGGACAGGGGGTGAAAAATGAAAAACTGTTTTTT
>TRBD1|TRBJ1-2|TRBV18|NA
CASSPSRDRFGNYGYTF
TGTGCCAGCTCACCGTCCCGGGACAGATTCGGTAACTATGGCTACACCTTC
>NA|TRBJ1-3|TRBV7-9|NA
CASTSGYSGNTIYF
TGTGCCAGCACCTCGGGGTACTCTGGAAACACCATATATTTT
>TRBD1|TRBJ2-7|TRBV5-6|NA
CASGTGPNYEQYF
TGTGCCAGCGGGACAGGGCCCAATTACGAGCAGTACTTC
>NA|TRBJ1-1|TRBV21-1|NA
CASSRQGHTEAFF
TGTGCCAGCAGCAGACAGGGCCACACTGAAGCTTTCTTT
>NA|TRBJ1-4|TRBV21-1|NA
CASSKGGGDEKLFF
TGTGCCAGCAGCAAAGGGGGAGGGGATGAAAAACTGTTTTTT
>NA|TRBJ1-6|TRBV15|NA
CATSRDPGGNSPLHF
TGTGCCACCAGCAGAGATCCAGGAGGCAATTCACCCCTCCACTTT
>TRBD1|TRBJ1-2|TRBV5-1|NA
CASSHGDTSDRGLSYTF
TGCGCCAGCAGCCACGGGGACACTTCGGACAGGGGGCTTAGCTACACCTTC
>TRBD2|TRBJ2-3|TRBV18|NA
CASFTGAGGPADTQYF
TGTGCCAGCTTCACTGGGGCGGGGGGGCCAGCAGATACGCAGTATTTT
>TRBD1|TRBJ2-5|TRBV5-5|NA
CASRSGQAIVTQYF
TGTGCCAGCAGGTCGGGACAGGCGATTGTGACCCAGTACTTC
>TRBD1|TRBJ1-1|TRBV7-9|NA
CASSQGQGRYEAFF
TGTGCCAGCAGCCAGGGACAGGGAAGATATGAAGCTTTCTTT
>TRBD1|TRBJ1-1|TRBV3-1/TRBV3-2|NA
CASSRQGKNTEAFF
TGTGCCAGCAGCCGACAGGGAAAGAACACTGAAGCTTTCTTT
>NA|TRBJ1-2|TRBV7-2|NA
CASSLMTNNYGYTF
TGTGCCAGCAGCTTAATGACAAACAACTATGGCTACACCTTC
>NA|TRBJ2-3|TRBV7-2|NA
CASSLAVNTQYF
TGTGCCAGCAGCTTAGCCGTAAATACGCAGTATTTT
>TRBD1|TRBJ1-2|TRBV5-1|NA
CASGKEQGATYGYTF
TGCGCCAGCGGAAAAGAACAGGGGGCGACCTATGGCTACACCTTC
>NA|TRBJ1-2|TRBV30|NA
CAWSAKQPRYYGYTF
TGTGCCTGGAGTGCGAAACAGCCTCGGTACTATGGCTACACCTTC
>NA|TRBJ1-1|TRBV19|NA
CASGKQGNTEAFF
TGTGCCAGTGGAAAACAGGGAAACACTGAAGCTTTCTTT
>NA|TRBJ1-2|TRBV27|NA
CASTQRGGYTF
TGTGCCAGCACACAAAGGGGTGGCTACACCTTC
>NA|TRBJ2-7|TRBV5-1|NA
CASSLDQGPYEQYF
TGCGCCAGCAGCTTGGACCAGGGTCCCTACGAGCAGTACTTC
>TRBD2|TRBJ2-7|TRBV6-5|NA
CASSTPGRQVYEQYF
TGTGCCAGCAGTACCCCCGGGAGGCAGGTATACGAGCAGTACTTC
>NA|TRBJ2-3|TRBV11-2|NA
CASSLETYTDTQYF
TGTGCCAGCAGCTTAGAAACTTACACAGATACGCAGTATTTT
>TRBD1|TRBJ2-7|TRBV7-3|NA
CASSKQGKSSYEQYF
TGTGCCAGCAGCAAACAGGGGAAAAGCTCCTACGAGCAGTACTTC
>TRBD1|TRBJ2-7|TRBV27|NA
CASSSSRQGAPRGYEQYF
TGTGCCAGCAGTTCCTCGCGGCAGGGGGCCCCCAGGGGGTACGAGCAGTACTTC
>NA|TRBJ1-6|TRBV4-3|NA
CASSQHTGNSPLHF
TGCGCCAGCAGCCAGCATACAGGGAATTCACCCCTCCACTTT
>NA|TRBJ1-2|TRBV19|NA
CASSIIWGPRNSYGYTF
TGTGCCAGTAGTATCATATGGGGGCCACGAAACTCCTATGGCTACACCTTC
>TRBD1|TRBJ2-6|TRBV6-1|NA
CASSALTGAAGANVLTF
TGTGCCAGCAGTGCTTTGACAGGGGCGGCTGGGGCCAACGTCCTGACTTTC
>TRBD1|TRBJ1-1|TRBV7-9|NA
CASSLGQFEAFF
TGTGCCAGCAGCCTGGGACAGTTTGAAGCTTTCTTT
>NA|TRBJ2-2|TRBV3-1/TRBV3-2|NA
CASSLGGSTGELFF
TGTGCCAGCAGCTTGGGAGGTTCGACCGGGGAGCTGTTTTTT
>NA|TRBJ1-2|TRBV7-9|NA
CASSQGRPTYGYTF
TGTGCCAGCAGCCAGGGCAGACCCACCTATGGCTACACCTTC
>NA|TRBJ1-2|TRBV5-8|once
CASSFGARVRGYTF
TGTGCCAGCAGCTTTGGGGCCAGGGTACGCGGCTACACCTTC
>NA|TRBJ1-5|TRBV5-1|NA
CASRQDPYSNQPQHF
TGCGCCAGCAGGCAGGATCCCTATAGCAATCAGCCCCAGCATTTT
>NA|TRBJ1-1|TRBV4-3|NA
CASSQEEVNTEAFF
TGCGCCAGCAGCCAAGAGGAGGTGAACACTGAAGCTTTCTTT
>NA|TRBJ2-5|TRBV5-4|once
CASSQVEASVDEETQYF
TGTGCCAGCAGCCAGGTGGAGGCTAGCGTAGATGAAGAGACCCAGTACTTC
>TRBD1|TRBJ1-5|TRBV27|NA
CASSYRGGNQPQHF
TGTGCCAGCAGCTACAGGGGTGGCAATCAGCCCCAGCATTTT
>TRBD1|TRBJ2-7|TRBV12-5|NA
CASGPLGGTGDHEQYF
TGTGCTAGTGGTCCCCTAGGAGGGACAGGGGACCACGAGCAGTACTTC
>TRBD1|TRBJ1-2|TRBV6-5|NA
CASSNRGLNYGYTF
TGTGCCAGCAGTAACAGGGGTCTTAACTATGGCTACACCTTC
>TRBD2|TRBJ2-5|TRBV19|NA
CASSVGLAGGETQYF
TGTGCCAGTAGTGTTGGACTAGCGGGGGGAGAGACCCAGTACTTC
>NA|TRBJ2-2|TRBV20-1|NA
CSASRQTGELFF
TGCAGTGCTAGTCGACAGACCGGGGAGCTGTTTTTT
>NA|TRBJ1-1|TRBV6-2/TRBV6-3|NA
CASSNSPVPGGAFF
TGTGCCAGCAGTAATTCGCCGGTGCCGGGTGGTGCTTTCTTT
>TRBD2|TRBJ2-3|TRBV6-4|once
CASSFSLAGTDTQYF
TGTGCCAGCAGTTTTTCCCTAGCGGGGACAGATACGCAGTATTTT
>TRBD2|TRBJ2-1|TRBV24-1|NA
CATSDLGLAGRGNEQFF
TGTGCCACCAGTGATTTAGGGCTAGCGGGGAGGGGCAATGAGCAGTTCTTC